This T cell receptor beta chain came from a study of T cell repertoires in cytomegalovirus infection. Looking at the study overall: Public TCR beta signatures were indicative of both CMV infection and a matching HLA type.

Study-wide findings and caveats: CMV-specific TCR beta clonotypes restricted by HLA-C dominated the ex vivo response.

TCRdb called the reads again in MiXCR, with one record for every CDR3 protein. The sample lists around 330,000 distinct CDR3 sequences; around a sixth were seen once. Details on this clonotype: The antigen is unknown.

This CDR3 contains 13 residues. The V gene lost 6 bases and the J gene lost 5 bases, with 14 bases spanning the gap. The germline gives CDR1 SQVTM, CDR2 ANQGSEA. The chain combines TRBV29-1 with TRBJ1-5, with a tentative D call TRBD1 (6 bases). Sequencing was carried out using PBMCs. The sequence was collected from a human donor in good health (CMV status not recorded). Some clones in this sample may be carry-over from other donors' samples. The CDR3 DNA sequence: TGCAGCGTCGTTACAGGGTTTGATCAGCCCCAGCATTTT. This translates into CSVVTGFDQPQHF.